The 16 T cell receptor beta chains reported below all come from one sample, sequenced in a study of blood T cell repertoires in COVID-19. Only in-frame clones appear in the TCRdb table, and some are missing; sequencing was by immunoSEQ multiplex PCR. The sample lists about 76,000 clones, 80% to 90% occurring once. Sequenced: peripheral blood. The origin of the receptors is a man over 45 with active COVID-19.

Only a few counts were recorded for this clone. The rearrangement uses TRBV27 and TRBJ1-1; 11 nucleotides agree with TRBD1. With V trimmed by 6 bases and J by 7 bases, 4 bases remained unmatched. The CDR3 runs 13 residues. Germline loops: CDR1 MNHEY, CDR2 SMNVEV (reference sequence). CDR3 DNA sequence: TGTGCCAGCAGGAGGGGACAGGGGGATGAAGCTTTCTTT. It yields the protein CASRRGQGDEAFF.

The chain uses TRBV30 and TRBJ1-1; weak D call: TRBD1 (5 bases). This CDR3 is built from 17 residues. Trimming left V 6 bases short and J 1 base short, with 24 bases between. CDR1 and CDR2 from the germline V gene are GTSNPN and SVGIG (reference sequence). CDR3 region: CACRTHPIGRKNTEAFF. The CDR3 DNA reads TGTGCCTGCCGGACACATCCTATCGGACGGAAGAACACTGAAGCTTTCTTT.

This chain uses TRBV19 with TRBJ2-1; D gene unclear. The CDR3 contains 13 residues. Germline loops: CDR1 LNHDA, CDR2 SQIVND (reference sequence). Deletions cut 0 bases from V and 7 bases from J, with 7 bases between. The CDR3: CASSIDPMNEQFF. The CDR3 nucleotides are TGTGCCAGTAGTATAGACCCCATGAATGAGCAGTTCTTC.

The J gene is TRBJ2-7, the V gene TRBV5-4; 10 bases map to TRBD1. The CDR3 loop spans 14 amino acids. The germline V gene encodes CDR1 SGHNT and CDR2 YYREEE (reference sequence). J was trimmed by 3 bases and V by 4 bases; bases with no gene match: 4. The CDR3 loop reads CASSIRDRGYEQYF. The CDR3 nucleotides are TGTGCCAGCAGCATCCGGGACAGGGGCTACGAGCAGTACTTC.

The chain recombines TRBV28 with TRBJ2-7, with a weak D call TRBD1 (6 bases). Germline V CDR1 and CDR2: MDHEN, SYDVKM. V gave up 5 bases and J gave up 2 bases, with 16 bases separating them. The CDR3 is 15 residues long. In DNA, the CDR3 is TGTGCCAGCAGTACCCCCCACAGGGCCCCCTACGAGCAGTACTTC. Protein product: CASSTPHRAPYEQYF.

CDR3: CASSSGGLAGETQYF. The CDR3 nucleotides read TGTGCCAGCAGCTCCGGAGGACTAGCGGGAGAGACCCAGTACTTC. This chain joins TRBV7-2 and TRBJ2-5, with 11 bases aligning to TRBD2. This CDR3 region has 15 residues. The trim removed 4 bases at V and 4 bases at J, leaving 5 bases unmatched. Germline assignment: CDR1 SGHTA and CDR2 FQGNSA.

The chain is built from TRBV7-9 and TRBJ2-7; D remains unclear. The CDR3 extends over 11 amino acids. V was pared by 2 bases and J by 6 bases, with 5 bases between. Germline loops: CDR1 SEHNR, CDR2 FQNEAQ (reference sequence). The CDR3 sequence: CASSLSGEQYF. The CDR3 DNA reads TGTGCCAGCAGCTTATCGGGCGAGCAGTACTTC.

The chain combines TRBV19 with TRBJ1-5; 7 nucleotides align to TRBD1. The CDR3 is 16 amino acids. Germline assignment: CDR1 LNHDA and CDR2 SQIVND (reference sequence). J lost 1 base, V lost 5 bases, and 8 bases had no gene match. The CDR3: CASSSMTRGSNQPQHF. The CDR3 bases are TGTGCCAGTAGTTCAATGACCAGGGGGAGCAATCAGCCCCAGCATTTT.

In nucleotides, the CDR3 is TGTGCCAGCAGTGGACAGGGGAACACCGGGGAGCTGTTTTTT. It is translated as CASSGQGNTGELFF. This chain uses TRBV2 with TRBJ2-2; 7 nucleotides line up with TRBD1. The CDR3 covers 14 residues. Unmatched junction bases numbered 0, after V lost 4 bases and J lost 1 base. Looked up from germline, CDR1 is SNHLY and CDR2 is FYNNEI.

This chain joins TRBV9 and TRBJ2-5, with 12 bases aligning to TRBD2. The germline V gene has CDR1 SGDLS and CDR2 YYNGEE. CDR3 size: 16 residues. After removal of 3 bases from V and 3 bases from J, the junction contained 6 bases not matched to a gene. The chain's CDR3 is CASSAASGGAKETQYF. Written as DNA, the CDR3 is TGTGCCAGCAGCGCAGCTAGCGGGGGGGCTAAAGAGACCCAGTACTTC. The full variable domain, its missing parts supplied by reference TRBV9 and TRBJ2-5, is DSGVTQTPKHLITATGQRVTLRCSPRSGDLSVYWYQQSLDQGLQFLIQYYNGEERAKGNILERFSAQQFPDLHSELNLSSLELGDSALYFCASSAASGGAKETQYFGPGTRLLVL.

V gene TRBV27 combines with J gene TRBJ2-1, with D tentatively TRBD2 (6 bases). CDR1 is MNHEY, CDR2 SMNVEV, per germline (reference sequence). This CDR3 comprises 15 residues. V lost 5 bases and J lost 1, with 12 bases in between. The CDR3 here is CASSDGGTSYNEQFF. CDR3 bases: TGTGCCAGCAGTGACGGGGGTACTTCCTACAATGAGCAGTTCTTC.

The chain links TRBV6-2 or TRBV6-3 to TRBJ2-1; 8 bases are shared with TRBD2. CDR1 is MNHEY and CDR2 is SVGEGT in the germline V gene. Trimming removed 0 bases from V and 5 bases from J; junction bases left unmatched: 9. The CDR3 length is 17 residues. The CDR3 DNA follows: TGTGCCAGCAGTTACTCTATCGGGGGGGGGCGACACAATGAGCAGTTCTTC. Its protein is CASSYSIGGGRHNEQFF.

V usage is TRBV4-3 and J usage is TRBJ1-1, with 7 bases fitting TRBD1. Germline V gene data show CDR1 as LGHNA and CDR2 as YSLEER. This CDR3 has 15 residues. Trimming at V came to 1 base and at J to 1 base, leaving 3 bases not matched to a gene. The CDR3 spells CASSQANRGNTEAFF. CDR3 nucleotide sequence: TGCGCCAGCAGCCAAGCGAACAGGGGGAACACTGAAGCTTTCTTT.

The chain links TRBV7-9 to TRBJ2-5; TRBD1 agrees at 9 bases. This CDR3 is built from 17 residues. The germline V gene encodes CDR1 SEHNR and CDR2 FQNEAQ (reference sequence). J lost 6 bases, V lost 6 bases, and 17 bases had no gene match. The CDR3 coding sequence is TGTGCCAGCAGACAGAAACCCGGGACAGGGCAAGAAAAGACCCAGTACTTC. As protein: CASRQKPGTGQEKTQYF. Variable domain in full (rest from reference TRBV7-9 and TRBJ2-5): DTGVSQNPRHKITKRGQNVTFRCDPISEHNRLYWYRQTLGQGPEFLTYFQNEAQLEKSRLLSDRFSAERPKGSFSTLEIQRTEQGDSAMYLCASRQKPGTGQEKTQYFGPGTRLLVL.

The rearrangement uses TRBV28 and TRBJ1-2; D not resolved. In germline, CDR1 is MDHEN, CDR2 SYDVKM. V was clipped by 2 bases and J by 4 bases, with 17 bases between them. The CDR3 has 16 residues. The CDR3 DNA reads TGTGCCAGCAGTTTAAGTCCTATGTTCACGAGCTATGGCTACACCTTC. It codes for CASSLSPMFTSYGYTF.

V gene TRBV4-3 combines with J gene TRBJ2-3; 7 positions match TRBD1. Germline loops: CDR1 LGHNA, CDR2 YSLEER. This CDR3 contains 14 residues. J gave up 6 bases and V 1 base, and 4 bases lay outside the gene matches. This CDR3 reads CASSQVGGADTQYF. In DNA, the CDR3 is TGCGCCAGCAGCCAAGTAGGGGGCGCGGATACGCAGTATTTT.